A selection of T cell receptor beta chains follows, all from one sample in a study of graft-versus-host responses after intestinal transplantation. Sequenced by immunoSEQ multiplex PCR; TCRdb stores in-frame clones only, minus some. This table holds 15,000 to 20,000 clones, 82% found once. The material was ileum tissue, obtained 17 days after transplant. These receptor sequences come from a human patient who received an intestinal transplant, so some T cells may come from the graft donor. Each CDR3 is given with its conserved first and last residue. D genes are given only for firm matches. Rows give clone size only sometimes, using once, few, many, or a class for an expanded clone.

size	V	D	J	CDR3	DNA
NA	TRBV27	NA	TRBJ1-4	CASSSNWAWGGEKLFF	TGTGCCAGCAGTTCAAACTGGGCCTGGGGGGGTGAAAAACTGTTTTTT
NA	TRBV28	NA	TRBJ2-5	CASSKSPPVFPQETQYF	TGTGCCAGCAGTAAATCCCCCCCAGTATTTCCCCAAGAGACCCAGTACTTC
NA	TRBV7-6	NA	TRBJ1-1	CASSLSGNTEAFF	TGTGCCAGCAGCCTCTCGGGGAACACTGAAGCTTTCTTT
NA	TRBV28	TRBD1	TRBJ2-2	CASSLVGQGATGELFF	TGTGCCAGCAGTTTGGTGGGTCAGGGGGCCACCGGGGAGCTGTTTTTT
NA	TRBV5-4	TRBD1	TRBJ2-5	CASSSGQGVFQETQYF	TGTGCCAGCAGCTCTGGCCAGGGGGTGTTTCAAGAGACCCAGTACTTC
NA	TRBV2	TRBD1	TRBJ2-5	CASRAGGETQYF	TGTGCCAGCAGGGCAGGGGGAGAGACCCAGTACTTC
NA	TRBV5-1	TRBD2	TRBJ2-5	CASSPGLVETQYF	TGCGCCAGCAGCCCGGGACTAGTGGAGACCCAGTACTTC
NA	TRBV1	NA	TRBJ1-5	CTSSQDEGRYNQPQHF	TGCACCAGCAGCCAAGATGAGGGCCGGTACAATCAGCCCCAGCATTTT
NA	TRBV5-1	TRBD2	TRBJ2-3	CASSEGLAGLTDTQYF	TGCGCCAGCAGCGAGGGACTAGCGGGGCTAACAGATACGCAGTATTTT
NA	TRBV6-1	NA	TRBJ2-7	CASSRTAYEQYF	TGTGCCAGCAGTAGGACAGCATACGAGCAGTACTTC
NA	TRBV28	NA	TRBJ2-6	CASSLSNSGANVLTF	TGTGCCAGCAGTTTAAGTAATTCTGGGGCCAACGTCCTGACTTTC
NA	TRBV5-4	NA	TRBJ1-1	CASSVGHDEAFF	TGTGCCAGCAGCGTCGGACATGATGAAGCTTTCTTT
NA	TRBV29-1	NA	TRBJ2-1	CSAGTYEQFF	TGCAGCGCCGGGACGTATGAGCAGTTCTTC
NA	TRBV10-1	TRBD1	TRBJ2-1	CASSDQQTGGFHNEQFF	TGCGCCAGCAGTGACCAACAGACAGGGGGCTTCCACAATGAGCAGTTCTTC
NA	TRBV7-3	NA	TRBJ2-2	CASSLIHNTGELFF	TGTGCCAGCAGCTTAATTCATAACACCGGGGAGCTGTTTTTT
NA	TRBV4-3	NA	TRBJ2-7	CASSIQVTYEQYF	TGCGCCAGCAGCATACAGGTAACCTACGAGCAGTACTTC
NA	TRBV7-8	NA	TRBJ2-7	CASSLVVGASYEQYF	TGTGCCAGCAGCTTAGTAGTCGGGGCCTCCTACGAGCAGTACTTC
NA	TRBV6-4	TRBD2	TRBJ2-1	CASSPGTSGSYEQFF	TGTGCCAGCAGCCCCGGGACTAGCGGGAGCTATGAGCAGTTCTTC
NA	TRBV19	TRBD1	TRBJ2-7	CASSIGTGGLSYEQYF	TGTGCCAGTAGTATAGGAACAGGGGGCCTCTCCTACGAGCAGTACTTC
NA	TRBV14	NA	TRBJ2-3	CASSQLGLSDTQYF	TGTGCCAGCAGCCAACTCGGACTATCAGATACGCAGTATTTT
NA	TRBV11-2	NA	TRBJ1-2	CASSLKGGGYTF	TGTGCCAGCAGCTTAAAGGGGGGAGGCTACACCTTC
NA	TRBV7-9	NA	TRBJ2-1	CASSSHSGQEVQFF	TGTGCCAGCAGCAGTCACAGCGGTCAAGAGGTGCAGTTCTTC
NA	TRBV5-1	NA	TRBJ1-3	CASSPSTAISGNTIYF	TGCGCCAGCAGCCCGTCGACAGCCATCTCTGGAAACACCATATATTTT
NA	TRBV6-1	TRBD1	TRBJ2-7	CASSPTGQGGEQYF	TGTGCCAGCAGCCCCACCGGACAGGGTGGCGAGCAGTACTTC
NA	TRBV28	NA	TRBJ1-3	CASGRGGNTIYF	TGTGCCAGCGGCAGGGGAGGAAACACCATATATTTT
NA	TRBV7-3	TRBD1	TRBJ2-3	CASSLGTGADTQYF	TGTGCCAGCAGCCTCGGGACAGGCGCAGATACGCAGTATTTT
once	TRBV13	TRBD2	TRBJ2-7	CASLRSGGSGGYEQYF	TGTGCCAGCCTAAGGTCCGGGGGATCGGGGGGGTACGAGCAGTACTTC
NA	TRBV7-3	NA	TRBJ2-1	CASSLMRALYNEQFF	TGTGCCAGCAGCTTAATGAGGGCCTTATACAATGAGCAGTTCTTC
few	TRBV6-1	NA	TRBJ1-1	CASKRNKGQNTEAFF	TGTGCCAGCAAAAGGAATAAAGGCCAGAACACTGAAGCTTTCTTT
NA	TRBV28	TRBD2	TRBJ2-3	CASSSLSGRVTDTQYF	TGTGCCAGCAGTTCCCTTAGCGGGAGGGTCACAGATACGCAGTATTTT
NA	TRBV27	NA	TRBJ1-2	CASRRTGTTGYTF	TGTGCCAGCAGAAGAACCGGGACAACTGGCTACACCTTC
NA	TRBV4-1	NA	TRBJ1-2	CASSQDPGPLYGYTF	TGCGCCAGCAGCCAAGATCCCGGGCCACTATATGGCTACACCTTC
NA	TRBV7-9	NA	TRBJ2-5	CASSDQDSTGGTQYF	TGTGCCAGCAGCGACCAGGACAGTACTGGGGGGACCCAGTACTTC
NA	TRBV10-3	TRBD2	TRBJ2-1	CAISLAGEVNEQFF	TGTGCCATCAGCCTAGCGGGAGAGGTCAATGAGCAGTTCTTC
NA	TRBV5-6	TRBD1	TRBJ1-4	CASSLGIPVDRGEKLFF	TGTGCCAGCAGCTTGGGGATCCCGGTGGACAGGGGAGAAAAACTGTTTTTT
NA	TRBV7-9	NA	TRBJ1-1	CASSLGEGMETFF	TGTGCCAGCAGCTTAGGGGAAGGGATGGAGACTTTCTTT
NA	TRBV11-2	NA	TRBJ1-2	CASDPTGRGYTF	TGTGCCAGCGACCCTACAGGGAGGGGCTACACCTTC
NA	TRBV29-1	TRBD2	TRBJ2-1	CSAGGLVANEQFF	TGCAGCGCCGGGGGACTAGTGGCCAATGAGCAGTTCTTC
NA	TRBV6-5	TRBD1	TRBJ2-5	CASSPTGWGETQYF	TGTGCCAGCAGTCCGACAGGGTGGGGAGAGACCCAGTACTTC
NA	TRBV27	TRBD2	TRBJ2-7	CASMTPSLADYYEQYF	TGTGCCAGCATGACCCCCTCCCTAGCGGACTACTACGAGCAGTACTTC
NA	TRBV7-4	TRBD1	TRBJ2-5	CASSLRTGQETQYF	TGTGCCAGCAGCCTGCGGACAGGACAAGAGACCCAGTACTTC
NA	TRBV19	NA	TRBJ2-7	CASSIGGVSYEQYF	TGTGCCAGTAGTATAGGCGGGGTTTCCTACGAGCAGTACTTC
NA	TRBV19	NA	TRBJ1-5	CASSRGTGVNQPQHF	TGTGCCAGTAGTAGAGGGACGGGAGTCAATCAGCCCCAGCATTTT
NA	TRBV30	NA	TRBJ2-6	CAWSYGANVLTF	TGTGCCTGGAGTTATGGGGCCAACGTCCTGACTTTC
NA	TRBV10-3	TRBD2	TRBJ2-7	CAIGSDTSGGYYEQYF	TGTGCCATCGGGTCTGATACTAGCGGGGGTTACTACGAGCAGTACTTC
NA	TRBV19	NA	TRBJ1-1	CASSMGFRTGKGEAFF	TGTGCCAGTAGTATGGGATTTAGGACGGGGAAGGGTGAAGCTTTCTTT
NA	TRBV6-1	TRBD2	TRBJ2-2	CASSEDTSGVGTGELFF	TGTGCCAGCAGTGAAGACACTAGCGGGGTCGGCACCGGGGAGCTGTTTTTT
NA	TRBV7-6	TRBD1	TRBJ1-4	CASSLATGTGTTNEKLFF	TGTGCCAGCAGCTTAGCTACCGGGACAGGAACAACTAATGAAAAACTGTTTTTT
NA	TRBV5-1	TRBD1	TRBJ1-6	CASSFTGEDNSPLHF	TGCGCCAGCAGCTTTACAGGGGAGGATAATTCACCCCTCCACTTT
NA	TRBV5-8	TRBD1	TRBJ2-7	CASSLPDRPSYEQYF	TGTGCCAGCAGTTTGCCGGACAGGCCTTCCTACGAGCAGTACTTC
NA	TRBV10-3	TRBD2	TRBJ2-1	CAISTRTSGRQFF	TGTGCCATCAGTACCCGGACTAGCGGGCGGCAGTTCTTC
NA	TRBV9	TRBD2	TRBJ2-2	CASSPRWDGGEGHGELFF	TGTGCCAGCAGCCCCCGGTGGGACGGGGGGGAGGGGCACGGGGAGCTGTTTTTT
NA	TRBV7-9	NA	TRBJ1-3	CASGGSWMSGNTIYF	TGTGCCAGCGGGGGATCATGGATGTCTGGAAACACCATATATTTT
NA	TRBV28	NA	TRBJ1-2	CASYPSTGSPGGYTF	TGTGCCAGCTATCCTAGTACGGGGTCCCCCGGCGGCTACACCTTC